The 21 T cell receptor beta chains below were found in one sample sequenced in a study of shared clonotypes between healthy human individuals. Some clones are missing from TCRdb's copy, which holds only in-frame ones; the method was immunoSEQ multiplex PCR. The table records 2 million to 2.5 million clones, 95% of them present only once. Sequencing used naive CD4+ T cells sorted from blood. The subset here: CD45RA+ positively selected. All receptors come from a man aged 18 to 30 in good health.

The V gene is TRBV5-4, the J gene TRBJ1-2; D unclear. Trimming stripped 0 bases from V and 9 bases from J, with 12 bases between. The CDR3 runs to 13 residues. Germline V gene lookup returns CDR1 SGHNT and CDR2 YYREEE (reference sequence). DNA for the CDR3: TGTGCCAGCAGCTTGGACGTCGGGCTGAGCTACACCTTC. Translated, it gives CASSLDVGLSYTF.

The chain combines TRBV5-1 with TRBJ2-5; TRBD1 is a possible D gene (6 bases). The ends were cut back, 5 bases at V and 3 bases at J, with 14 bases in the middle. The CDR3 spans 14 residues. Germline V gene data show CDR1 as SGHRS and CDR2 as YFSETQ. The CDR3 nucleotides are TGCGCCAGCAGGAGATCGGCAGGGGAAGAGACCCAGTACTTC. As protein: CASRRSAGEETQYF.

The rearrangement links TRBV25-1 to TRBJ2-5; D is perhaps TRBD2 (6 bases). CDR1 and CDR2 (germline): MGHDK, SYGVNS. Trimming removed 5 bases from V and 4 bases from J, with 17 bases in between. This CDR3 has 15 amino acids. The CDR3 sequence is CASSQREKPTETQYF. CDR3 in DNA: TGTGCCAGCAGTCAACGGGAGAAACCCACAGAGACCCAGTACTTC. Using reference TRBV25-1 and TRBJ2-5 for the parts outside the CDR3, the full variable domain is EADIYQTPRYLVIGTGKKITLECSQTMGHDKMYWYQQDPGMELHLIHYSYGVNSTEKGDLSSESTVSRIRTEHFPLTLESARPSHTSQYLCASSQREKPTETQYFGPGTRLLVL.

CDR3 sequence reads: CASSPGTSANEQFF. CDR3 nucleotides: TGCGCCAGCAGCCCTGGGACTAGCGCCAATGAGCAGTTCTTC. This chain uses TRBV5-1 with TRBJ2-1; 10 bases fit TRBD2. The germline gives CDR1 SGHRS, CDR2 YFSETQ. Trimming removed 4 bases from V and 6 bases from J; junction bases left unmatched: 4. This CDR3 is 14 amino acids long.

The rearrangement uses TRBV5-4 and TRBJ2-2; no firm D call. Germline V gene lookup returns CDR1 SGHNT and CDR2 YYREEE (reference sequence). Between the trimmed V and J ends, which lost 3 bases and 0 bases, there was a span of 9 bases. The CDR3 is 15 amino acids. CDR3 DNA sequence: TGTGCCAGCAGCTCTACCCGGGCGAACACCGGGGAGCTGTTTTTT. It translates to CASSSTRANTGELFF.

J is TRBJ1-6 and V is TRBV25-1, with a possible D match to TRBD1 (5 bases). This CDR3 comprises 17 residues. Germline V lookup: CDR1 MGHDK, CDR2 SYGVNS. V lost 3 bases and J lost 6, with 18 bases in between. CDR3 bases: TGTGCCAGCAGTGAGGGGCAACCTCGGTCGGGTAATTCACCCCTCCACTTT. Translated: CASSEGQPRSGNSPLHF.

The J gene is TRBJ2-5, the V gene TRBV29-1, with a possible D match to TRBD1 (6 bases). The J call may be in error: the DNA end matches TRBJ2-7 better. CDR3 length equals 11 residues. The germline V gene encodes CDR1 SQVTM and CDR2 ANQGSEA. Here the CDR3 reads CSARTGNEQYF. The CDR3 nucleotides are TGCAGCGCGAGAACAGGGAACGAGCAGTACTTC.

V is TRBV5-1 and J is TRBJ1-4; D remains ambiguous. V was shortened by 1 base and J by 8 bases, with 12 bases between the two germline ends. The germline gives CDR1 SGHRS, CDR2 YFSETQ. The CDR3 has 14 amino acids. CDR3 sequence reads: CASSLRGMGEKLFF. The CDR3 DNA is TGCGCCAGCAGCTTGCGGGGTATGGGAGAAAAACTGTTTTTT.

The J gene is TRBJ1-2, the V gene TRBV2; 9 bases map to TRBD1. CDR3 length: 14 amino acids. The germline gives CDR1 SNHLY, CDR2 FYNNEI. V shed 6 bases, J shed 3 bases, and the junction held 5 bases outside the gene matches. As DNA, the CDR3 is TGTGCCAGCAGCCACCGGGACAGGGACTATGGCTACACCTTC. Residues: CASSHRDRDYGYTF.

J is TRBJ2-7 and V is TRBV18; 7 nucleotides align to TRBD2. The junction had 5 bases not matched to a gene; V was cut back by 2 bases and J by 1 base. The CDR3 length is 15 residues. Looked up from germline, CDR1 is KGHSH and CDR2 is LQKENI. CDR3 amino acids: CASSPAGALSYEQYF. The CDR3 DNA reads TGTGCCAGCTCACCAGCGGGAGCGCTGTCCTACGAGCAGTACTTC.

As to this clone: At the DNA level, this CDR3 is encoded by other sequences in the same sample as well. The rearrangement joins TRBV6-6 to TRBJ1-3; the match to TRBD1 covers 7 bases. The CDR3 is 14 amino acids. Germline loops: CDR1 MNHNY, CDR2 SVGAGI (reference sequence). V dropped 0 bases and J dropped 4; count of bases not matched to a gene: 0. The CDR3 spells CASSYSGGGNTIYF. The CDR3 coding sequence is TGTGCCAGCAGTTACTCAGGGGGCGGAAACACCATATATTTT.

The chain couples TRBV15 to TRBJ2-3; D not certain. Trimming removed 0 bases at V and 5 bases at J, with 9 bases between. The CDR3 extends over 14 amino acids. The germline V gene has CDR1 LNHNV and CDR2 YYDKDF (reference sequence). CDR3 loop: CATSRDRGKDTQYF. Written as DNA, the CDR3 is TGTGCCACCAGCAGAGATCGAGGTAAAGATACGCAGTATTTT. The whole variable domain, remainder taken from reference TRBV15 and TRBJ2-3, is DAMVIQNPRYQVTQFGKPVTLSCSQTLNHNVMYWYQQKSSQAPKLLFHYYDKDFNNEADTPDNFQSRRPNTSFCFLDIRSPGLGDTAMYLCATSRDRGKDTQYFGPGTRLTVL.

The chain recombines TRBV9 with TRBJ2-3; D is undetermined. CDR1 SGDLS and CDR2 YYNGEE come from the germline V gene. The CDR3 covers 16 residues. Deletions cut 5 bases from V and 2 bases from J, with 18 bases between. CDR3 residues: CASRIRSRALTDTQYF. The DNA of the CDR3 is TGTGCCAGCAGGATCCGGTCAAGGGCCCTCACAGATACGCAGTATTTT.

The rearrangement joins TRBV6-1 to TRBJ2-7; D ambiguous. The germline V and J ends were trimmed by 4 bases and 6 bases, with 7 bases remaining between them. There are 11 residues in the CDR3. Germline V gene data show CDR1 as MNHNS and CDR2 as SASEGT. CDR3 in amino acids: CASSVNSEQYF. In nucleotides, the CDR3 is TGTGCCAGCAGTGTTAACAGCGAGCAGTACTTC.

About this clone: The same CDR3 is also encoded by other DNA sequences in this sample. This chain uses TRBV5-4 with TRBJ2-5, with TRBD1 matching over 7 bases. The germline V gene encodes CDR1 SGHNT and CDR2 YYREEE (reference sequence). V lost 3 bases to trimming and J lost 3 bases; unmatched junction nucleotides: 5. CDR3 length equals 14 residues. The CDR3 DNA sequence: TGTGCCAGCAGCTCCCCAGGGGGAAAAGAGACCCAGTACTTC. Translation gives CASSSPGGKETQYF.

The chain couples TRBV5-8 to TRBJ2-1; no definite D call. The V and J ends lost 0 bases and 2 bases respectively, with 9 bases between them. The germline gives CDR1 SGHTS, CDR2 YDEGEE. The CDR3 spans 15 residues. CDR3 sequence: CASSLGQKAYNEQFF. DNA for the CDR3: TGTGCCAGCAGCTTGGGGCAGAAAGCCTACAATGAGCAGTTCTTC.

The gene calls are TRBV19 and TRBJ1-5; 9 bases agree with TRBD1. The V gene's germline CDR1 is LNHDA and CDR2 SQIVND (reference sequence). V lost 4 bases and J lost 11; bases outside the gene matches: 15. This CDR3 region has 16 residues. In DNA, the CDR3 is TGTGCCAGTAGTAGGAGACAGGGGGAGGGGTTGGTGGCCCAGCATTTT. Translated, it gives CASSRRQGEGLVAQHF.

J is TRBJ2-7 and V is TRBV7-2; a possible D gene is TRBD2 (6 bases). Germline assignment: CDR1 SGHTA and CDR2 FQGNSA. This CDR3 has 13 residues. The V gene lost 5 bases and the J gene lost 1 base, with 9 bases spanning the gap. The CDR3 loop is CASSRRGSYEQYF. CDR3 sequence (DNA): TGTGCCAGCAGCCGTCGGGGGTCCTACGAGCAGTACTTC. Full variable domain (missing parts from reference TRBV7-2 and TRBJ2-7): GAGVSQSPSNKVTEKGKDVELRCDPISGHTALYWYRQSLGQGLEFLIYFQGNSAPDKSGLPSDRFSAERTGGSVSTLTIQRTQQEDSAVYLCASSRRGSYEQYFGPGTRLTVT.

The genes are TRBV5-1 and TRBJ2-7; D is uncertain. CDR3 size: 15 residues. V shed 0 bases and J shed 4 bases, with 14 bases lying between them. Germline V gene data show CDR1 as SGHRS and CDR2 as YFSETQ. CDR3 DNA: TGCGCCAGCAGCTTGGAAGTGGGCTCCTTTTACGAGCAGTACTTC. This sequence encodes CASSLEVGSFYEQYF.

The V and J genes are TRBV6-5 and TRBJ2-4; D tentatively reads TRBD1 or TRBD2 (5 bases each). Trimming took off 6 bases at V and 0 bases at J, with 9 bases between the two ends. The CDR3 covers 14 residues. The germline V gene has CDR1 MNHEY and CDR2 SVGAGI. The chain's CDR3 is CASRRDGAKNIQYF. The CDR3 DNA is TGTGCCAGCAGACGGGACGGAGCCAAAAACATTCAGTACTTC.

The sample holds one count of this clone. The chain joins TRBV2 to TRBJ1-6, with 7 bases identical to TRBD1. The CDR3 runs to 14 residues. J lost 12 bases, V lost 1 base, and 6 bases had no gene match. The germline V gene encodes CDR1 SNHLY and CDR2 FYNNEI. This CDR3 is CASSEGSGGGPLHF. The CDR3 DNA is TGTGCCAGCAGTGAAGGGTCAGGGGGTGGACCCCTCCACTTT. Combining the CDR3 with reference TRBV2 and TRBJ1-6 gives the whole variable domain EPEVTQTPSHQVTQMGQEVILRCVPISNHLYFYWYRQILGQKVEFLVSFYNNEISEKSEIFDDQFSVERPDGSNFTLKIRSTKLEDSAMYFCASSEGSGGGPLHFGNGTRLTVT.